Shown below are 32 T cell receptor beta chains from a single sample sequenced in a study of CD8+ T cells in alopecia areata. Treatment noted: oral pan-JAK inhibitor, 5-10 mg twice daily. The sequencing template was cDNA reverse transcribed from extracted RNA. TCRdb keeps only in-frame clones here, not all; method: immunoSEQ multiplex PCR. The sample has some 150,000 clones; 82% are singletons. Sequenced material: CD8+ T cells sorted from blood, taken at week 4, from a patient treated with tofacitinib. The receptors here all came from a human donor with alopecia areata.

This clone was counted between two and nine times. The CDR3 is CASSFQGAIEGYTF. CDR3 coding DNA: TGTGCCAGCAGCTTCCAGGGGGCCATTGAGGGCTACACCTTC. The gene calls are TRBV7-2 and TRBJ1-2, with 8 bases identical to TRBD1. V lost 3 bases and J lost 8; bases outside the gene matches: 8. Germline assignment: CDR1 SGHTA and CDR2 FQGNSA. The CDR3 has 14 residues.

The chain joins TRBV4-1 to TRBJ2-1; TRBD1 matches at 9 bases. CDR1 is MGHRA and CDR2 is YSYEKL in the germline V gene. The CDR3 runs to 13 residues. The V gene end was trimmed by 5 bases and the J gene end by 6 bases; junction bases not matched to a gene: 2. CDR3 coding DNA: TGCGCCAGCAGCAGACAGGGGGGCAATGAGCAGTTCTTC. This gives the protein CASSRQGGNEQFF.

This clone was counted once. V gene TRBV7-9 combines with J gene TRBJ2-3, with 7 bases that match TRBD2. The trim removed 1 base at V and 6 bases at J, leaving 7 bases unmatched. This CDR3 contains 15 residues. The germline gives CDR1 SEHNR, CDR2 FQNEAQ (reference sequence). CDR3 amino acids: CASSLEPLAEDTQYF. The CDR3 nucleotides read TGTGCCAGCAGCTTAGAGCCGCTAGCGGAGGATACGCAGTATTTT.

The V call is TRBV29-1, the J call TRBJ1-2; no firm D call. Germline V gene lookup returns CDR1 SQVTM and CDR2 ANQGSEA. Trimming stripped 1 base from V and 4 bases from J, with 7 bases between. The length of the CDR3 is 12 residues. CDR3 amino acids: CSVEVTFYGYTF. CDR3 coding DNA: TGCAGCGTTGAAGTAACATTCTATGGCTACACCTTC.

The chain employs TRBV7-2 and TRBJ2-3, with 7 bases identical to TRBD2. The germline CDR1 and CDR2 sequences are SGHTA and FQGNSA. Germline trimming cut 5 bases from V and 0 bases from J; bases unmatched to any gene: 8. There are 16 residues in the CDR3. CDR3 sequence: CASSHRVGGSTDTQYF. CDR3 DNA: TGTGCCAGCAGCCATAGAGTCGGGGGGAGCACAGATACGCAGTATTTT.

The chain carries TRBV18 and TRBJ1-2; D not certain. The V gene lost 2 bases and the J gene lost 4 bases, with 8 bases spanning the gap. The CDR3 has 13 amino acids. Germline values: CDR1 KGHSH, CDR2 LQKENI. The CDR3 reads CASSPFGVYGYTF. DNA for the CDR3: TGTGCCAGCTCACCATTTGGGGTCTATGGCTACACCTTC.

The chain joins TRBV29-1 to TRBJ2-5; a possible D gene is TRBD2 (7 bases). With 7 bases removed from V and 3 bases from J, the gap between germline ends came to 18 bases. CDR3 size: 14 residues. Germline CDR1 is SQVTM and CDR2 is ANQGSEA. CDR3 loop: CSEGGGGEKETQYF. The DNA of the CDR3 is TGCAGCGAAGGAGGAGGGGGGGAGAAAGAGACCCAGTACTTC.

The chain employs TRBV2 and TRBJ2-3; 8 nucleotides line up with TRBD2. V shed 2 bases and J 1 base; nucleotides not matched to a gene: 2. Germline assignment: CDR1 SNHLY and CDR2 FYNNEI. The CDR3 consists of 15 residues. For the CDR3, the DNA is TGTGCCAGCAGTGAATTTAGCGGGGGCACAGATACGCAGTATTTT. Translating it yields CASSEFSGGTDTQYF.

V usage is TRBV30 and J usage is TRBJ1-2; D might be TRBD1 (6 bases). The CDR3 totals 13 residues. Germline V lookup: CDR1 GTSNPN, CDR2 SVGIG (reference sequence). V was cut by 3 bases and J by 8 bases, with 16 bases left in between. CDR3 loop: CAWRRSGELGYTF. In DNA, the CDR3 is TGTGCCTGGAGAAGGTCAGGGGAATTGGGCTACACCTTC.

This clone was seen once. The V gene is TRBV29-1, the J gene TRBJ1-1; D ambiguous. Per the germline V gene, CDR1 is SQVTM and CDR2 is ANQGSEA. Trimming shortened V by 3 bases and J by 0 bases, and 8 bases separated the two germline ends. CDR3 length: 13 amino acids. This CDR3 reads CSVELGVNTEAFF. The CDR3 DNA reads as TGCAGCGTTGAGTTAGGCGTGAACACTGAAGCTTTCTTT.

This clone appeared a few times. The sample contains more than one DNA sequence encoding this CDR3. V and J are TRBV4-1 and TRBJ2-7; 7 nucleotides align to TRBD1. J gave up 0 bases and V 4 bases, and 3 bases lay outside the gene matches. Germline V CDR1 and CDR2: MGHRA, YSYEKL. This CDR3 comprises 14 residues. CDR3 in DNA: TGCGCCAGCAGCCCCCGGGACAGCTCCTACGAGCAGTACTTC. Amino acid sequence: CASSPRDSSYEQYF.

This clone appeared once. V and J are TRBV5-6 and TRBJ1-1; D unclear. This CDR3 has 12 residues. From germline, CDR1 is SGHDT and CDR2 YYEEEE. V was shortened by 4 bases and J by 5 bases, with 9 bases between the two germline ends. The CDR3 reads CASSHDYTEAFF. In nucleotides, the CDR3 is TGTGCCAGCAGCCACGATTATACTGAAGCTTTCTTT.

This sequence joins TRBV9 and TRBJ2-3, with unresolved D. CDR3 length: 15 residues. V gave up 4 bases and J gave up 4 bases, with 16 bases separating them. Germline V gene sequence: CDR1 SGDLS, CDR2 YYNGEE. Here the CDR3 DNA reads TGTGCCAGCAGCCCGAAGAGTCAGCGAGCAGATACGCAGTATTTT. Residues: CASSPKSQRADTQYF. The full variable domain, rest sourced from reference TRBV9 and TRBJ2-3, is DSGVTQTPKHLITATGQRVTLRCSPRSGDLSVYWYQQSLDQGLQFLIQYYNGEERAKGNILERFSAQQFPDLHSELNLSSLELGDSALYFCASSPKSQRADTQYFGPGTRLTVL.

The chain links TRBV5-1 to TRBJ1-1; D call uncertain. From germline, CDR1 is SGHRS and CDR2 YFSETQ. The CDR3 is 14 residues long. V lost 0 bases, J lost 1 base, and 7 bases lay in between. The CDR3 bases are TGCGCCAGCAGCTTGGACAGTCCGAACACTGAAGCTTTCTTT. Amino acid sequence: CASSLDSPNTEAFF.

V gene TRBV7-2 combines with J gene TRBJ2-2; D uncertain. This CDR3 is built from 14 residues. The germline V gene has CDR1 SGHTA and CDR2 FQGNSA. V was cut by 0 bases and J by 4 bases, with 6 bases left in between. CDR3 bases: TGTGCCAGCAGCTTAGCAGCACGCACCGGGGAGCTGTTTTTT. Translation: CASSLAARTGELFF.

The chain uses TRBV13 and TRBJ2-7; TRBD2 might be the D (5 bases). The V gene's germline CDR1 is PRHDT and CDR2 FYEKMQ (reference sequence). This CDR3 is built from 15 residues. V gave up 4 bases and J gave up 3 bases, with 16 bases separating them. DNA of the CDR3: TGTGCCAGCAGCTACGGGGAGTCAGGAGGCTACGAGCAGTACTTC. This translates into CASSYGESGGYEQYF.

The chain joins TRBV29-1 to TRBJ2-1; weak D call: TRBD2 (6 bases). The CDR3 runs 13 residues. Germline V gives CDR1 SQVTM, CDR2 ANQGSEA. With 5 bases removed from V and 6 bases from J, the gap between germline ends came to 14 bases. The CDR3 protein is CSVSGLTVNEQFF. CDR3 coding DNA: TGCAGCGTTTCGGGACTGACCGTCAATGAGCAGTTCTTC.

The chain couples TRBV5-1 to TRBJ2-1; 8 bases agree with TRBD1. Per germline, CDR1 SGHRS and CDR2 YFSETQ. Trimming at V came to 1 base and at J to 5 bases, leaving 8 bases not matched to a gene. This CDR3 is 16 amino acids long. CDR3 amino acids: CASSLYGRGLDNEQFF. DNA of the CDR3: TGCGCCAGCAGCTTGTATGGCAGGGGGCTTGACAATGAGCAGTTCTTC.

The chain has TRBV13 and TRBJ2-2; D remains ambiguous. Germline V lookup: CDR1 PRHDT, CDR2 FYEKMQ (reference sequence). This CDR3 has 16 amino acids. V shed 4 bases and J shed 4 bases, with 16 bases lying between them. The CDR3 sequence is CASSSDRAASTGELFF. In DNA, the CDR3 is TGTGCCAGCAGCTCGGACCGAGCCGCATCCACCGGGGAGCTGTTTTTT.

CDR3 sequence (DNA): TGCGCCAGCAGCTTGGCTACGAGTAATGAGCAGTTCTTC. Translated, it gives CASSLATSNEQFF. This rearrangement joins TRBV5-1 to TRBJ2-1; D gene uncertain. Germline V gene lookup returns CDR1 SGHRS and CDR2 YFSETQ. The CDR3 spans 13 residues. Trimming took off 0 bases at V and 7 bases at J, with 8 bases between the two ends. The full variable domain, rest sourced from reference TRBV5-1 and TRBJ2-1, is KAGVTQTPRYLIKTRGQQVTLSCSPISGHRSVSWYQQTPGQGLQFLFEYFSETQRNKGNFPGRFSGRQFSNSRSEMNVSTLELGDSALYLCASSLATSNEQFFGPGTRLTVL.

The V gene is TRBV7-8, the J gene TRBJ2-7; D is ambiguous. The CDR3 is made up of 16 amino acids. Germline V CDR1 and CDR2: SGHVS, FQNEAQ. V lost 1 base to trimming and J lost 1 base, with 14 bases between them. CDR3 loop: CASSLVTGLPSYEQYF. DNA for the CDR3: TGTGCCAGCAGCTTAGTGACGGGCCTACCTTCCTACGAGCAGTACTTC.

The J gene is TRBJ2-1, the V gene TRBV19; TRBD1 aligns across 8 bases. The CDR3 has 14 amino acids. The junction had 9 bases not matched to a gene; V was cut back by 7 bases and J by 7 bases. In germline, CDR1 is LNHDA, CDR2 SQIVND (reference sequence). This CDR3 is CASTPGTGANEQFF. CDR3 DNA: TGTGCCAGTACCCCAGGGACAGGAGCTAATGAGCAGTTCTTC.

The V gene is TRBV7-2, the J gene TRBJ2-1; maybe TRBD1 (5 bases). With 5 bases removed from V and 4 bases from J, the gap between germline ends came to 12 bases. This CDR3 has 14 residues. The V gene's germline CDR1 is SGHTA and CDR2 FQGNSA. DNA of the CDR3: TGTGCCAGCAGCCTCCTCAAGGGGTACAATGAGCAGTTCTTC. It yields the protein CASSLLKGYNEQFF.

This chain uses TRBV30 with TRBJ2-2, with D possibly TRBD1 on 6 matching bases. The length of the CDR3 is 12 residues. The ends were cut back, 8 bases at V and 5 bases at J, with 12 bases in the middle. Germline V gives CDR1 GTSNPN, CDR2 SVGIG (reference sequence). This CDR3 reads CASNRETGELFF. The CDR3 DNA is TGTGCCAGCAACAGGGAGACCGGGGAGCTGTTTTTT.

This clone showed up just a few times. The CDR3 is CSVLLGTEAFF. The CDR3 bases are TGCAGCGTCCTCCTTGGGACTGAAGCTTTCTTT. The chain has TRBV29-1 and TRBJ1-1, with D unresolved. The germline V gene has CDR1 SQVTM and CDR2 ANQGSEA. This CDR3 contains 11 residues. Trimming removed 6 bases from V and 5 bases from J, with 10 bases in between.

The chain couples TRBV7-9 to TRBJ2-7; either TRBD1 or TRBD2 may supply D (5 bases each). CDR1 is SEHNR, CDR2 FQNEAQ, per germline (reference sequence). The CDR3 is made up of 13 amino acids. V shed 5 bases and J shed 7 bases, with 15 bases lying between them. The CDR3: CASSPTGRREQYF. The CDR3 coding sequence is TGTGCCAGCAGCCCGACGGGGCGGAGAGAGCAGTACTTC.

A single count supports this clone. This chain joins TRBV7-9 and TRBJ2-2; 7 bases are shared with TRBD1. With V trimmed by 8 bases and J by 3 bases, 6 bases remained unmatched. The CDR3 is made up of 14 amino acids. Germline CDR1 and CDR2: SEHNR and FQNEAQ (reference sequence). The CDR3 DNA sequence: TGTGCCAGCCGCTGGGACAGAGACACCGGGGAGCTGTTTTTT. This translates into CASRWDRDTGELFF. The variable domain in full, with the rest retrieved from reference TRBV7-9 and TRBJ2-2, is DTGVSQNPRHKITKRGQNVTFRCDPISEHNRLYWYRQTLGQGPEFLTYFQNEAQLEKSRLLSDRFSAERPKGSFSTLEIQRTEQGDSAMYLCASRWDRDTGELFFGEGSRLTVL.

The rearrangement links TRBV29-1 to TRBJ2-5, with 7 bases that match TRBD1. Germline V gene sequence: CDR1 SQVTM, CDR2 ANQGSEA. The CDR3 consists of 13 residues. V gave up 7 bases and J gave up 2 bases; unmatched junction bases: 7. Written as DNA, the CDR3 is TGCAGCGCCTATGGGGGACAGCAAGAGACCCAGTACTTC. As protein: CSAYGGQQETQYF.

The gene calls are TRBV7-9 and TRBJ2-5; weak D call: TRBD2 (5 bases). The CDR3 is 15 residues long. V was trimmed by 4 bases and J by 1 base, leaving 13 bases between them. CDR1 SEHNR and CDR2 FQNEAQ come from the germline V gene (reference sequence). This CDR3 reads CASSSKASFQETQYF. CDR3 sequence (DNA): TGTGCCAGCAGCTCCAAGGCTAGCTTCCAAGAGACCCAGTACTTC.

V gene TRBV7-9 combines with J gene TRBJ2-5; D gene uncertain. Trimming took off 4 bases at V and 5 bases at J, with 8 bases between the two ends. CDR1 and CDR2 (germline): SEHNR, FQNEAQ (reference sequence). The CDR3 is made up of 12 amino acids. The CDR3 DNA reads as TGTGCCAGCAGCTGGGTGCGTGAGACCCAGTACTTC. It codes for CASSWVRETQYF.

CDR3 sequence (DNA): TGTGCCAGCAGTTTATCTAAATTCAGCGAGACCCAGTACTTC. It codes for CASSLSKFSETQYF. The chain is built from TRBV27 and TRBJ2-5; D not resolved. CDR3 length equals 14 residues. Germline V gene lookup returns CDR1 MNHEY and CDR2 SMNVEV (reference sequence). V dropped 0 bases and J dropped 5 bases, with 10 bases sitting between them.

This clone was seen only once. This chain joins TRBV5-4 and TRBJ2-7, with D unresolved. The V end was cut by 0 bases, the J end by 7 bases, with 14 bases between. The CDR3 covers 14 residues. Germline V lookup: CDR1 SGHNT, CDR2 YYREEE (reference sequence). The CDR3 protein is CASSLGTAQGEQYF. In nucleotides, the CDR3 is TGTGCCAGCAGCTTGGGCACAGCCCAAGGAGAGCAGTACTTC.